The 28 T cell receptor beta chains listed next were all sequenced from one sample in a study of PD-L1 blockade in urothelial cancer. Sequencing used immunoSEQ multiplex PCR; TCRdb keeps in-frame clones, though not all of them. The sample has approximately 100,000 clones, roughly nine tenths seen once. The sample here was PBMCs, taken around atezolizumab (anti-PD-L1) treatment. All receptors come from a woman over 75 with urothelial cancer.

The genes are TRBV28 and TRBJ1-2, with TRBD1 identical over 9 bases. CDR1 is MDHEN, CDR2 SYDVKM, per germline. The CDR3 is made up of 16 amino acids. The V and J ends lost 6 bases and 4 bases, in that order; junction bases with no gene match: 12. The CDR3 bases are TGTGCCAGCAGAAACAACCGGGACAGGGCCCTCTATGGCTACACCTTC. Its translation: CASRNNRDRALYGYTF.

The V gene is TRBV10-2, the J gene TRBJ2-7; 12 positions agree with TRBD1. With V trimmed by 10 bases and J by 2 bases, 18 bases remained unmatched. The germline V gene encodes CDR1 WSHSY and CDR2 SAAADI. This CDR3 is built from 18 residues. The CDR3 is CATMAGRGTGGKTYEQYF. In DNA, the CDR3 is TGCGCCACCATGGCGGGGAGAGGGACAGGGGGCAAAACCTACGAGCAGTACTTC.

V gene TRBV15 combines with J gene TRBJ1-1, with a weak D call TRBD1 (5 bases). This CDR3 is built from 15 residues. In germline, CDR1 is LNHNV, CDR2 YYDKDF (reference sequence). Deletions cut 0 bases from V and 0 bases from J, with 8 bases between. This CDR3 is CATSRDPQVNTEAFF. DNA for the CDR3: TGTGCCACCAGCAGAGATCCACAGGTGAACACTGAAGCTTTCTTT.

This clone was recorded only once. The chain links TRBV7-6 to TRBJ2-2; D call uncertain. The CDR3 has 14 residues. Germline V gene lookup returns CDR1 SGHVS and CDR2 FNYEAQ. The V gene lost 1 base and the J gene lost 6 bases, with 9 bases spanning the gap. Here the CDR3 reads CASSLEELSGELFF. In nucleotides, the CDR3 is TGTGCCAGCAGCTTAGAAGAGTTGTCCGGGGAGCTGTTTTTT.

The chain couples TRBV27 to TRBJ2-1; weak D call: TRBD2 (7 bases). V dropped 6 bases and J dropped 9 bases, with 21 bases sitting between them. The length of the CDR3 is 15 residues. Germline V lookup: CDR1 MNHEY, CDR2 SMNVEV (reference sequence). The CDR3 sequence: CASRQGGGGFGEQFF. CDR3 bases: TGTGCCAGCAGACAAGGGGGGGGTGGGTTCGGTGAGCAGTTCTTC.

This chain links TRBV7-8 with TRBJ2-1, with 12 positions matching TRBD2. V gave up 4 bases and J gave up 9 bases; unmatched junction bases: 7. The CDR3 is 15 amino acids. Germline V gene lookup returns CDR1 SGHVS and CDR2 FQNEAQ. The CDR3 here is CASSSLAGGGGEQFF. The CDR3 DNA sequence: TGTGCCAGCAGCTCTCTAGCGGGAGGGGGGGGTGAGCAGTTCTTC.

The gene calls are TRBV28 and TRBJ1-4, with D possibly TRBD1 on 5 matching bases. V lost 6 bases and J lost 10, with 21 bases in between. Germline CDR1 and CDR2: MDHEN and SYDVKM. This CDR3 is 15 amino acids long. The CDR3: CASSLGGPKGRKLFF. The CDR3 bases are TGTGCCAGCAGCCTCGGAGGGCCCAAGGGGCGAAAACTGTTTTTT. Variable domain in full (rest from reference TRBV28 and TRBJ1-4): DVKVTQSSRYLVKRTGEKVFLECVQDMDHENMFWYRQDPGLGLRLIYFSYDVKMKEKGDIPEGYSVSREKKERFSLILESASTNQTSMYLCASSLGGPKGRKLFFGSGTQLSVL.

The chain links TRBV28 to TRBJ1-1; TRBD1 might be the D (5 bases). The germline V gene encodes CDR1 MDHEN and CDR2 SYDVKM. Trimming shortened V by 6 bases and J by 0 bases, and 17 bases separated the two germline ends. This CDR3 is built from 16 residues. The CDR3 DNA reads as TGTGCCAGCAGCCTTTATTTCCGGGGGATGAACACTGAAGCTTTCTTT. This sequence encodes CASSLYFRGMNTEAFF.

V and J are TRBV7-9 and TRBJ1-4, with 8 bases matching TRBD1. The CDR3 extends over 14 amino acids. Per germline, CDR1 SEHNR and CDR2 FQNEAQ (reference sequence). V dropped 6 bases and J dropped 3; count of bases not matched to a gene: 3. CDR3 coding DNA: TGTGCCAGCAGTCCAGGGGGCTCTAATGAAAAACTGTTTTTT. Amino acids: CASSPGGSNEKLFF.

The chain joins TRBV9 to TRBJ2-2; 8 bases align to TRBD2. The CDR3 has 15 amino acids. V dropped 3 bases and J dropped 5; count of bases not matched to a gene: 6. Germline loops: CDR1 SGDLS, CDR2 YYNGEE. The CDR3 loop reads CASSATGGETGELFF. Written as DNA, the CDR3 is TGTGCCAGCAGCGCCACCGGGGGGGAAACCGGGGAGCTGTTTTTT.

This sequence joins TRBV4-2 and TRBJ1-1, with 12 bases that match TRBD1. With 5 bases clipped from V and 1 base from J, the junction kept 8 bases outside the gene matches. The CDR3 length is 17 residues. CDR1 and CDR2 (germline): LGHNA, YNFKEQ. The CDR3 DNA reads as TGTGCCAGCAGCTCGGCTGGGACAGGGGGCGGGAACACTGAAGCTTTCTTT. It translates to CASSSAGTGGGNTEAFF.

The chain recombines TRBV10-3 with TRBJ2-2, with 9 bases aligning to TRBD2. V was pared by 4 bases and J by 2 bases, with 5 bases of the junction left unmatched. Germline CDR1 and CDR2: ENHRY and SYGVKD. The CDR3 extends over 16 amino acids. The CDR3 reads CAISGASGINTGELFF. Here the CDR3 DNA reads TGTGCCATCAGTGGGGCTAGCGGGATAAACACCGGGGAGCTGTTTTTT.

The table lists this clone with a count of one. V usage is TRBV18 and J usage is TRBJ2-1; no clear D. This CDR3 is built from 13 residues. The germline CDR1 and CDR2 sequences are KGHSH and LQKENI. V lost 0 bases, J lost 6 bases, and 6 bases lay in between. This CDR3 is CASSPPVSNEQFF. The CDR3 DNA reads TGTGCCAGCTCACCACCGGTGAGCAATGAGCAGTTCTTC. The full variable domain, with the rest looked up from reference TRBV18 and TRBJ2-1, is NAGVMQNPRHLVRRRGQEARLRCSPMKGHSHVYWYRQLPEEGLKFMVYLQKENIIDESGMPKERFSAEFPKEGPSILRIQQVVRGDSAAYFCASSPPVSNEQFFGPGTRLTVL.

V usage is TRBV7-2 and J usage is TRBJ2-7, with 13 nucleotides matching TRBD2. The CDR3 runs 14 residues. The V gene end was trimmed by 5 bases and the J gene end by 7 bases; junction bases not matched to a gene: 5. Per the germline V gene, CDR1 is SGHTA and CDR2 is FQGNSA. The CDR3 DNA sequence: TGTGCCAGCAGCCAATCGGGACTAGCGGGAGAGCAGTACTTC. Its translation is CASSQSGLAGEQYF. Looking up the rest from reference TRBV7-2 and TRBJ2-7 gives the full variable domain: GAGVSQSPSNKVTEKGKDVELRCDPISGHTALYWYRQSLGQGLEFLIYFQGNSAPDKSGLPSDRFSAERTGGSVSTLTIQRTQQEDSAVYLCASSQSGLAGEQYFGPGTRLTVT.

The chain links TRBV30 to TRBJ2-3; D is perhaps TRBD2 (6 bases). The CDR3 consists of 12 residues. Trimming shortened V by 8 bases and J by 6 bases, and 15 bases separated the two germline ends. Per the germline V gene, CDR1 is GTSNPN and CDR2 is SVGIG (reference sequence). CDR3 region: CAREEGADTQYF. Here the CDR3 DNA reads TGTGCCAGGGAGGAAGGAGCGGATACGCAGTATTTT.

V is TRBV28 and J is TRBJ2-5; D is possibly TRBD2 (6 bases). V was pared by 4 bases and J by 2 bases, with 11 bases between. Per germline, CDR1 MDHEN and CDR2 SYDVKM. The CDR3 is made up of 14 amino acids. The CDR3 loop is CASSSGLYQETQYF. CDR3 sequence (DNA): TGTGCCAGCAGTTCGGGACTTTATCAAGAGACCCAGTACTTC. The whole variable domain, remainder taken from reference TRBV28 and TRBJ2-5, is DVKVTQSSRYLVKRTGEKVFLECVQDMDHENMFWYRQDPGLGLRLIYFSYDVKMKEKGDIPEGYSVSREKKERFSLILESASTNQTSMYLCASSSGLYQETQYFGPGTRLLVL.

This chain uses TRBV7-2 with TRBJ2-1; TRBD2 matches 7 bases. V shed 3 bases and J 6 bases; nucleotides not matched to a gene: 8. Germline-derived CDR1 and CDR2 are SGHTA and FQGNSA. The CDR3 sequence is 15 residues long. The CDR3 DNA reads TGTGCCAGCAGCTTTGGGGCGGGAGCCAGCAATGAGCAGTTCTTC. Protein sequence: CASSFGAGASNEQFF.

The rearrangement uses TRBV9 and TRBJ2-1; TRBD2 agrees at 8 bases. CDR3 length: 19 amino acids. Germline lookup yields CDR1 SGDLS and CDR2 YYNGEE. V was pared by 1 base and J by 7 bases, with 19 bases of the junction left unmatched. The CDR3: CASSVSVGDPKGGGNEQFF. In DNA, the CDR3 is TGTGCCAGCAGCGTATCTGTTGGAGACCCTAAAGGCGGGGGGAATGAGCAGTTCTTC.

The rearrangement uses TRBV2 and TRBJ2-3; maybe TRBD1 (6 bases). CDR1 is SNHLY and CDR2 is FYNNEI in the germline V gene. This CDR3 contains 12 residues. V shed 3 bases and J shed 7 bases, with 8 bases lying between them. The CDR3 DNA follows: TGTGCCAGCAGTGACAGGGGTAATACGCAGTATTTT. Protein sequence: CASSDRGNTQYF.

The V and J genes are TRBV11-2 and TRBJ1-2, with TRBD1 matching 8 bases. The CDR3 contains 17 residues. The junction had 8 bases not matched to a gene; V was cut back by 2 bases and J by 0 bases. In germline, CDR1 is SGHAT, CDR2 FQNNGV. Here the CDR3 DNA reads TGTGCCAGCAGCTTAACCGTCGGACAGGGAGCTAACTATGGCTACACCTTC. It yields the protein CASSLTVGQGANYGYTF.

The chain combines TRBV28 with TRBJ1-4; TRBD1 matches 8 bases. This CDR3 has 15 amino acids. After removal of 2 bases from V and 8 bases from J, the junction contained 7 bases not matched to a gene. Per the germline V gene, CDR1 is MDHEN and CDR2 is SYDVKM. CDR3 DNA: TGTGCCAGCAGTTTAGCCGGGACAGGACAAGAAAAACTGTTTTTT. The encoded protein is CASSLAGTGQEKLFF. Drawing the rest from reference TRBV28 and TRBJ1-4, the complete variable domain is DVKVTQSSRYLVKRTGEKVFLECVQDMDHENMFWYRQDPGLGLRLIYFSYDVKMKEKGDIPEGYSVSREKKERFSLILESASTNQTSMYLCASSLAGTGQEKLFFGSGTQLSVL.

The CDR3 spells CASSVLPDGGANTEAFF. The DNA for the CDR3 is TGTGCCAGCAGCGTATTACCGGATGGTGGGGCGAACACTGAAGCTTTCTTT. The chain is built from TRBV9 and TRBJ1-1; tentative D call: TRBD1 (5 bases). The CDR3 runs to 17 residues. Germline V gene sequence: CDR1 SGDLS, CDR2 YYNGEE. V was pared by 1 base and J by 1 base, with 17 bases between.

The genes are TRBV19 and TRBJ2-3; tentative D call: TRBD2 (5 bases). Trimming stripped 10 bases from V and 0 bases from J, with 17 bases between. Germline values: CDR1 LNHDA, CDR2 SQIVND (reference sequence). The CDR3 length is 15 residues. CDR3 region: CATRGNIPSTDTQYF. CDR3 DNA sequence: TGTGCCACCAGAGGGAACATCCCTAGCACAGATACGCAGTATTTT.

The rearrangement links TRBV9 to TRBJ2-6; D remains unclear. Germline V gene lookup returns CDR1 SGDLS and CDR2 YYNGEE. The CDR3 runs 15 residues. V lost 4 bases to trimming and J lost 0 bases, with 8 bases between them. The CDR3 here is CASSRQSSGANVLTF. Written as DNA, the CDR3 is TGTGCCAGCAGCCGACAAAGCTCTGGGGCCAACGTCCTGACTTTC.

This clone was counted once. This sequence joins TRBV5-1 and TRBJ2-7; 9 nucleotides match TRBD1. Trimming cost V 3 bases and J 2 bases; bases outside gene matches: 9. This CDR3 contains 16 residues. The germline V gene encodes CDR1 SGHRS and CDR2 YFSETQ. CDR3 residues: CASSSRLGTGPYEQYF. The CDR3 DNA reads TGCGCCAGCAGCTCTCGTTTGGGGACAGGGCCCTACGAGCAGTACTTC.

The V call is TRBV9, the J call TRBJ2-5; 7 bases line up with TRBD1. This CDR3 has 18 amino acids. J lost 1 base, V lost 1 base, and 13 bases had no gene match. The V gene's germline CDR1 is SGDLS and CDR2 YYNGEE. The chain's CDR3 is CASSVTRQGTPGQETQYF. The CDR3 nucleotides read TGTGCCAGCAGCGTAACGAGACAGGGCACCCCGGGCCAAGAGACCCAGTACTTC.

This clone has more than one count but fewer than ten. The chain links TRBV29-1 to TRBJ1-1; D is unclear. There are 12 residues in the CDR3. V was shortened by 8 bases and J by 0 bases, with 10 bases between the two germline ends. Germline V lookup: CDR1 SQVTM, CDR2 ANQGSEA. The CDR3 DNA sequence: TGCAGCCCTACCACTATGAACACTGAAGCTTTCTTT. Its protein product is CSPTTMNTEAFF.

This chain links TRBV9 with TRBJ2-2; 9 bases are a match to TRBD2. Looked up from germline, CDR1 is SGDLS and CDR2 is YYNGEE. V trimming: 3 bases; J trimming: 4 bases; junction bases outside the gene matches: 10. This CDR3 has 17 residues. The DNA for the CDR3 is TGTGCCAGCAGCGCCTTCCAACTAGCGGGCCCCACCGGGGAGCTGTTTTTT. Residues: CASSAFQLAGPTGELFF.